One sample yielded the 22 T cell receptor beta chains listed below, sequenced in a study of long-term antiretroviral therapy in people with HIV. The authors ran the immunoSEQ assay, v3.0, at survey level. Generated by immunoSEQ multiplex PCR, the TCRdb table keeps only in-frame clones and is missing some. In the table there are under 30,000 clones, roughly 79% of which are singletons. Sequenced here: unsorted PBMCs, sampled at the start of antiretroviral therapy, before treatment. Receptors originate from a woman under 30 with HIV.

This chain uses TRBV29-1 with TRBJ2-7, with 8 nucleotides matching TRBD2. V trimming: 0 bases; J trimming: 4 bases; junction bases outside the gene matches: 5. The germline gives CDR1 SQVTM, CDR2 ANQGSEA. CDR3 length: 14 residues. This chain's CDR3 is CSVEDPGGDYEQYF. The DNA of the CDR3 is TGCAGCGTTGAAGATCCGGGGGGGGATTACGAGCAGTACTTC.

The chain links TRBV29-1 to TRBJ2-3, with TRBD2 matching over 7 bases. Germline V CDR1 and CDR2: SQVTM, ANQGSEA. V shed 4 bases and J 2 bases; nucleotides not matched to a gene: 9. The CDR3 contains 15 residues. The CDR3 protein is CSVVLGLKSTDTQYF. Here the CDR3 DNA reads TGCAGCGTTGTTTTGGGACTAAAGTCCACAGATACGCAGTATTTT.

The chain recombines TRBV28 with TRBJ1-4, with D unclear. Germline CDR1 MDHEN, CDR2 SYDVKM. The ends were cut back, 5 bases at V and 4 bases at J, with 5 bases in the middle. The CDR3 spans 12 residues. Written as DNA, the CDR3 is TGTGCCAGCAGTGCGTATAATGAAAAACTGTTTTTT. Its translation is CASSAYNEKLFF.

This clone was recorded a few times. CDR3 nucleotides: TGTGCCAGCAGTTACTCCCCCCCGGGGGAGCTGTTTTTT. The encoded protein is CASSYSPPGELFF. This chain joins TRBV6-5 and TRBJ2-2; no definite D call. The CDR3 runs to 13 residues. The germline CDR1 and CDR2 sequences are MNHEY and SVGAGI. Trimming cost V 0 bases and J 8 bases, with 7 bases left between them.

This chain uses TRBV6-6 with TRBJ1-2; D gene unclear. This CDR3 region has 12 residues. Germline CDR1 MNHNY, CDR2 SVGAGI (reference sequence). V lost 7 bases and J 3 bases, leaving 9 bases between the germline ends. The CDR3 DNA reads as TGTGCCAGCACACACACCGACTATGGCTACACCTTC. Translating gives CASTHTDYGYTF.

The chain links TRBV10-3 to TRBJ1-5, with D hard to call. Germline V gene lookup returns CDR1 ENHRY and CDR2 SYGVKD. The CDR3 loop spans 15 amino acids. With 2 bases removed from V and 3 bases from J, the gap between germline ends came to 11 bases. The CDR3 spells CAISEIPGDNQPQHF. The CDR3 nucleotides read TGTGCCATCAGTGAGATTCCAGGCGACAATCAGCCCCAGCATTTT.

In this sample, this clone turned up once. The chain links TRBV15 to TRBJ2-5, with 10 bases fitting TRBD1. The CDR3 extends over 15 amino acids. The trim removed 3 bases at V and 5 bases at J, leaving 6 bases unmatched. Germline V gene lookup returns CDR1 LNHNV and CDR2 YYDKDF (reference sequence). The CDR3 spells CATSRETGGGETQYF. In DNA form, the CDR3 reads TGTGCCACCAGCAGGGAGACAGGGGGCGGCGAGACCCAGTACTTC.

CDR3 in amino acids: CASSVEGDSYNEQFF. The DNA of the CDR3 is TGTGCCAGCAGCGTAGAGGGGGACTCCTACAATGAGCAGTTCTTC. The V and J genes are TRBV9 and TRBJ2-1; maybe TRBD1 (6 bases). The V end was cut by 0 bases, the J end by 0 bases, with 7 bases between. Germline V gene data show CDR1 as SGDLS and CDR2 as YYNGEE. The length of the CDR3 is 15 residues.

The rearrangement joins TRBV2 to TRBJ2-1, with 9 nucleotides matching TRBD1. The CDR3 has 15 amino acids. J lost 7 bases, V lost 7 bases, and 11 bases had no gene match. Germline CDR1 is SNHLY and CDR2 is FYNNEI. The CDR3 DNA follows: TGTGCCAGCACCGGGGGACAGGGTTTTGTAAATGAGCAGTTCTTC. Amino acid sequence: CASTGGQGFVNEQFF.

This clone was observed a few times. Different DNA sequences within this sample yield the same CDR3. The J gene is TRBJ2-7, the V gene TRBV11-2; TRBD2 might be the D (5 bases). The germline V gene has CDR1 SGHAT and CDR2 FQNNGV. The germline V and J ends were trimmed by 6 bases and 1 base, with 10 bases remaining between them. This CDR3 is built from 13 residues. The CDR3 loop reads CASSRDRSYEQYF. The CDR3 DNA is TGTGCCAGCAGTCGGGATCGTTCCTACGAGCAGTACTTC.

The chain links TRBV5-8 to TRBJ1-5; D remains unclear. This CDR3 has 15 residues. Germline CDR1 is SGHTS and CDR2 is YDEGEE. V was shortened by 4 bases and J by 2 bases, with 13 bases between the two germline ends. The CDR3 loop is CASSKDGWGNQPQHF. In DNA, the CDR3 is TGTGCCAGCAGCAAGGACGGCTGGGGCAATCAGCCCCAGCATTTT. The full variable domain, in which reference TRBV5-8 and TRBJ1-5 provide the parts outside the CDR3, is EAGVTQSPTHLIKTRGQQATLRCSPISGHTSVYWYQQALGLGLQFLLWYDEGEERNRGNFPPRFSGRQFPNYSSELNVNALELEDSALYLCASSKDGWGNQPQHFGDGTRLSIL.

The genes are TRBV27 and TRBJ1-2; no clear D gene. The V gene's germline CDR1 is MNHEY and CDR2 SMNVEV (reference sequence). With 2 bases removed from V and 7 bases from J, the gap between germline ends came to 17 bases. The CDR3 totals 15 residues. The DNA of the CDR3 is TGTGCCAGCAGTTTAGAGGGCAGTAAAACTAGTGGCTACACCTTC. This encodes CASSLEGSKTSGYTF.

This clone rates as medium-sized. The chain uses TRBV4-3 and TRBJ2-7, with D tentatively TRBD2 (5 bases). V was trimmed by 2 bases and J by 0 bases, leaving 14 bases between them. Germline CDR1 reads LGHNA; CDR2 reads YSLEER. The CDR3 has 16 residues. The CDR3 coding sequence is TGCGCCAGCAGCCAAACCCCGCGCGGGCCCTCCTACGAGCAGTACTTC. Protein sequence: CASSQTPRGPSYEQYF.

The J gene is TRBJ2-5, the V gene TRBV2; D perhaps matches TRBD2 (5 bases). V gave up 10 bases and J gave up 5 bases, with 11 bases separating them. Per the germline V gene, CDR1 is SNHLY and CDR2 is FYNNEI. The CDR3 is 11 residues long. The CDR3, as DNA: TGTGCCACCGAAGCGGCGGAGACCCAGTACTTC. Residues: CATEAAETQYF.

The CDR3 DNA follows: TGTGCCAGCAGTGAGGACAGGGCCGAAGCTTTCTTT. Translation gives CASSEDRAEAFF. The chain links TRBV2 to TRBJ1-1; TRBD1 aligns across 8 bases. J was trimmed by 8 bases and V by 3 bases; bases with no gene match: 2. Germline-derived CDR1 and CDR2 are SNHLY and FYNNEI. The CDR3 runs to 12 residues.

The V gene is TRBV7-2, the J gene TRBJ1-3; 10 bases agree with TRBD1. The CDR3 length is 15 residues. Germline trimming cut 6 bases from V and 0 bases from J; bases unmatched to any gene: 2. Germline V gene sequence: CDR1 SGHTA, CDR2 FQGNSA. CDR3 in DNA: TGTGCCAGCAGTGGGACAGGGGTCTCTGGAAACACCATATATTTT. Translation gives CASSGTGVSGNTIYF. Full variable domain (outside the CDR3, taken from reference TRBV7-2 and TRBJ1-3): GAGVSQSPSNKVTEKGKDVELRCDPISGHTALYWYRQSLGQGLEFLIYFQGNSAPDKSGLPSDRFSAERTGGSVSTLTIQRTQQEDSAVYLCASSGTGVSGNTIYFGEGSWLTVV.

The CDR3 spells CASSEAADTQYF. CDR3 bases: TGTGCCAGCAGTGAGGCGGCAGATACGCAGTATTTT. The chain has TRBV25-1 and TRBJ2-3; the D is unclear. The CDR3 has 12 residues. Germline values: CDR1 MGHDK, CDR2 SYGVNS. V was trimmed by 3 bases and J by 4 bases, leaving 5 bases between them.

The V and J genes are TRBV2 and TRBJ1-2; no firm D call. Trimming shortened V by 7 bases and J by 2 bases, and 14 bases separated the two germline ends. This CDR3 is built from 14 residues. CDR1 is SNHLY, CDR2 FYNNEI, per germline. CDR3 DNA: TGTGCCAGCACTGGGCAAGGAGCAAACTATGGCTACACCTTC. Its protein product is CASTGQGANYGYTF.

The chain has TRBV28 and TRBJ2-7; the D gene is possibly TRBD2 (5 bases). Between the trimmed V and J ends, which lost 9 bases and 2 bases, there was a span of 8 bases. The CDR3 runs to 11 residues. Germline CDR1 and CDR2: MDHEN and SYDVKM. CDR3 nucleotides: TGTGCCAGTACTAGAGCCTACGAGCAGTACTTC. It encodes CASTRAYEQYF.

The CDR3 region has the DNA TGTGCCAGCAGTGCAGGGACTAGCAGCTACAATGAGCAGTTCTTC. Its translation: CASSAGTSSYNEQFF. The V and J genes are TRBV2 and TRBJ2-1; 9 bases are shared with TRBD2. The CDR3 contains 15 residues. J lost 3 bases, V lost 4 bases, and 4 bases had no gene match. Germline V CDR1 and CDR2: SNHLY, FYNNEI.

The chain is built from TRBV5-6 and TRBJ1-1; TRBD1 matches 9 bases. The CDR3 extends over 16 amino acids. After removal of 6 bases from V and 5 bases from J, the junction contained 14 bases not matched to a gene. Germline lookup yields CDR1 SGHDT and CDR2 YYEEEE. The CDR3 spells CASTRPGQGGWTEAFF. Written as DNA, the CDR3 is TGTGCCAGCACAAGACCGGGACAGGGTGGTTGGACTGAAGCTTTCTTT.

The rearrangement links TRBV5-1 to TRBJ1-2, with D uncertain. Trimming shortened V by 7 bases and J by 0 bases, and 16 bases separated the two germline ends. CDR3 length equals 15 residues. Germline V gives CDR1 SGHRS, CDR2 YFSETQ. DNA of the CDR3: TGCGCCAGCGAACCGGACCTGAACTCTAACTATGGCTACACCTTC. Its translation is CASEPDLNSNYGYTF. Using reference TRBV5-1 and TRBJ1-2 for the parts outside the CDR3, the full variable domain is KAGVTQTPRYLIKTRGQQVTLSCSPISGHRSVSWYQQTPGQGLQFLFEYFSETQRNKGNFPGRFSGRQFSNSRSEMNVSTLELGDSALYLCASEPDLNSNYGYTFGSGTRLTVV.